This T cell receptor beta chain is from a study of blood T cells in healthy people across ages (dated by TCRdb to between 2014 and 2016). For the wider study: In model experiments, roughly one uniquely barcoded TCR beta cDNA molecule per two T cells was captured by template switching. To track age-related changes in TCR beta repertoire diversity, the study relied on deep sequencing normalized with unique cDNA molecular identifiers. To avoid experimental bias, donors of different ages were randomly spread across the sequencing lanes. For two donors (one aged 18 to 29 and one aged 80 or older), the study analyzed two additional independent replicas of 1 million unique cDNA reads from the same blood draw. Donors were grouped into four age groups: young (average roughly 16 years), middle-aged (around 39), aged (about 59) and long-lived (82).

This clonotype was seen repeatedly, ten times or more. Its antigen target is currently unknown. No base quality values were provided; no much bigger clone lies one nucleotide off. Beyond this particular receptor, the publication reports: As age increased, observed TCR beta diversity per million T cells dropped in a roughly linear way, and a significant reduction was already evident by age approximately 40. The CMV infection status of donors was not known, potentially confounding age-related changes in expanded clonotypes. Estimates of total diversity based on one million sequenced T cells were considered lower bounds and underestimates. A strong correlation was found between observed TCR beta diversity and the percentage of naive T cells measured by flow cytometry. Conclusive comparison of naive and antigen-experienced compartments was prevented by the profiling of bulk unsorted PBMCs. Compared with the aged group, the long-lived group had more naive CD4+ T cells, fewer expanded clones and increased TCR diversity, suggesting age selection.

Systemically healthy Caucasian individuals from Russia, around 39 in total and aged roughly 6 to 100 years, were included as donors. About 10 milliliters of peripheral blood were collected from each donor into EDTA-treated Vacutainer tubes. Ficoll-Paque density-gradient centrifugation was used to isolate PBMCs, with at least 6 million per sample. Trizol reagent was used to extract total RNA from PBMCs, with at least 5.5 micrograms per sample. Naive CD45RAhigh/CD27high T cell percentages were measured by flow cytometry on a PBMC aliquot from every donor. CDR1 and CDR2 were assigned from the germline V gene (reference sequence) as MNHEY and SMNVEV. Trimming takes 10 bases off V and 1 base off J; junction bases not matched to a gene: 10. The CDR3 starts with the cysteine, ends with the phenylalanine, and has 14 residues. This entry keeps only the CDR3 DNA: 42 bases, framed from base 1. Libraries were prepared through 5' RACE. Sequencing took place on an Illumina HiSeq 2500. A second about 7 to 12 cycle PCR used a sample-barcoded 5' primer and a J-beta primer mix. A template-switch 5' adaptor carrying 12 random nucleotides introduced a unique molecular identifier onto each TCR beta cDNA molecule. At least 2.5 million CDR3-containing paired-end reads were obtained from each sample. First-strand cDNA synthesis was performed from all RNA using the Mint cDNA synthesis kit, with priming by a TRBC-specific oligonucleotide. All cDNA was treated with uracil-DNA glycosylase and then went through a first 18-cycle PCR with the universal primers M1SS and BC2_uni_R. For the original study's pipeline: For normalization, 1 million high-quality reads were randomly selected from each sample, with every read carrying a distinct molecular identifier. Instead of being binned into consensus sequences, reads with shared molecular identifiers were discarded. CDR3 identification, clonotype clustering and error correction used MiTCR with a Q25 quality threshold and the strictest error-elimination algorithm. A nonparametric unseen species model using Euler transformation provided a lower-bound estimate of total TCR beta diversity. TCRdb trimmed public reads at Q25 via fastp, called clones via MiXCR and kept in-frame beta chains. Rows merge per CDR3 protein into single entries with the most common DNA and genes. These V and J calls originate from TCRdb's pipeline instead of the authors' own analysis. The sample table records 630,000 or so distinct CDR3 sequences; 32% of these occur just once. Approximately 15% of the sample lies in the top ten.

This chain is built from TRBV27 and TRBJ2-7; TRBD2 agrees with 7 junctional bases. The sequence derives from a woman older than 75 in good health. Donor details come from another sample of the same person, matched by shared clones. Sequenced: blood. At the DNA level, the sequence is TGTGCCACCCAAGTTTGGGGGGGTTCCTACGAGCAGTACTTC. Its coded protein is CATQVWGGSYEQYF.